The sequence of this TCR beta chain was determined in a study of PD-1 blockade in classical Hodgkin lymphoma. Documented time point: cycle 4 day 1 (C4D1), after six to seven weeks of nivolumab. Each patient relapsed following autologous stem cell transplantation, and prior brentuximab vedotin exposure differed. CDR1 SGHDT and CDR2 YYEEEE come from the germline V gene. The CDR3 contains 11 residues. Trimming cost V 1 base and J 11 bases, with 7 bases left between them. Repertoires were generated with immunoSEQ multiplex PCR, while TCRdb's copy carries only in-frame clones and drops some. Of around 93,000 clones in the sample, around 78% were seen once. About this clone: As yet, its antigen is unknown.

Findings and limits, study-wide: While CD8+ TCR diversity did not rise significantly by C4D1, CD4+ TCR diversity did.

This receptor was obtained from a human donor with classical Hodgkin lymphoma. Sequences were derived from peripheral blood mononuclear cells (PBMCs), sampled before the fourth cycle of nivolumab. The rearrangement links TRBV5-6 to TRBJ2-1, with unresolved D. The CDR3 sequence: CASSLWRQQFF. For the CDR3, the DNA is TGTGCCAGCAGCTTGTGGCGGCAGCAGTTCTTC.